The 29 T cell receptor beta chains below come from one sample, sequenced in a study of T cell clones after liver transplantation. The protocol was immunoSEQ multiplex PCR, while the TCRdb copy is restricted to in-frame clones and leaves out a portion. The sample lists about 75,000 clones; about 85% were seen once. The sequences come from CD4+ T cells from blood, collected about 50 months after liver transplant. These receptors were taken from a human patient who received a liver transplant. Some T cells may be the graft donor's.

As regards this clone: A junction end diverges from the germline sequence, so it may reflect a read error. The chain is built from TRBV7-7 and TRBJ2-5; D ambiguous. Germline V gene data show CDR1 as SSHAT and CDR2 as FNYEAQ (reference sequence). The CDR3 covers 12 residues. The DNA of the CDR3 is TGTGCTAGCAGCTTAGTAGGAGAGACCCAGTACTTC. It is translated as CASSLVGETQYF.

The V gene is TRBV30, the J gene TRBJ2-1; D is unresolved. Between the trimmed V and J ends, which lost 2 bases and 7 bases, there was a span of 6 bases. The CDR3 consists of 11 residues. CDR1 is GTSNPN, CDR2 SVGIG, per germline (reference sequence). CDR3 nucleotides: TGTGCCTGGAGTACTGGGAATGAGCAGTTCTTC. Translation gives CAWSTGNEQFF.

This clone was observed a few times. The gene calls are TRBV5-4 and TRBJ2-7, with 9 bases matching TRBD2. J was trimmed by 5 bases and V by 3 bases; bases with no gene match: 6. The CDR3 spans 14 residues. CDR1 and CDR2 (germline): SGHNT, YYREEE (reference sequence). CDR3 sequence reads: CASSSGLASHEQYF. The CDR3 DNA reads TGTGCCAGCAGCTCTGGACTAGCGAGCCACGAGCAGTACTTC. The variable domain in full, with the rest retrieved from reference TRBV5-4 and TRBJ2-7, is ETGVTQSPTHLIKTRGQQVTLRCSSQSGHNTVSWYQQALGQGPQFIFQYYREEENGRGNFPPRFSGLQFPNYSSELNVNALELDDSALYLCASSSGLASHEQYFGPGTRLTVT.

The V and J genes are TRBV2 and TRBJ1-2; 9 bases fit TRBD1. With 6 bases clipped from V and 8 bases from J, the junction kept 13 bases outside the gene matches. Germline CDR1 is SNHLY and CDR2 is FYNNEI. The CDR3 extends over 15 amino acids. CDR3 protein: CASRVRDRVTVGYTF. Here the CDR3 DNA reads TGTGCCAGCAGAGTACGGGACAGGGTGACGGTCGGCTACACCTTC.

This clone was seen a single time. J is TRBJ1-3 and V is TRBV5-1; maybe TRBD1 (5 bases). The CDR3 is made up of 15 amino acids. Germline CDR1 and CDR2: SGHRS and YFSETQ. V dropped 0 bases and J dropped 0 bases, with 7 bases sitting between them. The CDR3: CASSLDGTSGNTIYF. CDR3 in DNA: TGCGCCAGCAGCTTGGACGGGACCTCTGGAAACACCATATATTTT. Full variable domain (missing parts from reference TRBV5-1 and TRBJ1-3): KAGVTQTPRYLIKTRGQQVTLSCSPISGHRSVSWYQQTPGQGLQFLFEYFSETQRNKGNFPGRFSGRQFSNSRSEMNVSTLELGDSALYLCASSLDGTSGNTIYFGEGSWLTVV.

The gene calls are TRBV7-6 and TRBJ2-1; D is uncertain. The germline gives CDR1 SGHVS, CDR2 FNYEAQ. CDR3 length: 15 residues. Trimming pared 2 bases from V and 0 bases from J, leaving 8 bases between. CDR3 bases: TGTGCCAGCAGCTTAAGGGCAGCCTCCTACAATGAGCAGTTCTTC. This encodes CASSLRAASYNEQFF.

V is TRBV7-3 and J is TRBJ2-2, with 12 bases identical to TRBD2. This CDR3 is 17 amino acids long. Germline V gene data show CDR1 as SGHTA and CDR2 as FQGTGA. Trimming cost V 4 bases and J 4 bases; bases outside gene matches: 7. DNA of the CDR3: TGTGCCAGCAGCTCTAGCGGGAGGGCCGATGGCACCGGGGAGCTGTTTTTT. It specifies CASSSSGRADGTGELFF.

The count of this clone is one. This chain uses TRBV4-2 with TRBJ2-1, with D unclear. Trimming left V 5 bases short and J 6 bases short, with 17 bases between. Germline CDR1 LGHNA, CDR2 YNFKEQ. CDR3 length: 15 amino acids. This CDR3 reads CASSSDQINLNEQFF. The CDR3 coding sequence is TGTGCCAGCAGCTCGGACCAAATCAATCTCAATGAGCAGTTCTTC.

The V and J genes are TRBV11-2 and TRBJ2-1; no clear D. V was clipped by 5 bases and J by 5 bases, with 4 bases between them. The CDR3 has 11 amino acids. Germline V gene sequence: CDR1 SGHAT, CDR2 FQNNGV. CDR3 residues: CASSPHNEQFF. The CDR3 DNA is TGTGCCAGCAGCCCTCACAATGAGCAGTTCTTC.

This clone turned up a few times. This chain links TRBV19 with TRBJ1-3, with D unresolved. V was cut by 7 bases and J by 0 bases, with 10 bases left in between. The germline V gene has CDR1 LNHDA and CDR2 SQIVND (reference sequence). The CDR3 has 14 amino acids. This chain's CDR3 is CASTGAYSGNTIYF. CDR3 nucleotide sequence: TGTGCCAGTACAGGTGCTTACTCTGGAAACACCATATATTTT.

This clone came up once. The J gene is TRBJ2-5, the V gene TRBV7-2; D unclear. There are 11 residues in the CDR3. Germline loops: CDR1 SGHTA, CDR2 FQGNSA. The V and J ends lost 5 bases and 2 bases respectively, with 3 bases between them. Here the CDR3 DNA reads TGTGCCAGCAGCCTTCAAGAGACCCAGTACTTC. Translating gives CASSLQETQYF.

The J gene is TRBJ2-3, the V gene TRBV2; TRBD2 is a possible D gene (6 bases). V lost 7 bases to trimming and J lost 2 bases, with 13 bases between them. Germline V lookup: CDR1 SNHLY, CDR2 FYNNEI. The CDR3 extends over 14 amino acids. The CDR3 region is CASNKAGLTDTQYF. The CDR3, as DNA: TGTGCCAGCAACAAAGCGGGCCTCACAGATACGCAGTATTTT.

This clone was seen more than once but under ten times. The J gene is TRBJ1-2, the V gene TRBV7-9; TRBD1 is a possible D gene (6 bases). This CDR3 contains 14 residues. CDR1 SEHNR and CDR2 FQNEAQ come from the germline V gene (reference sequence). Trimming took 5 bases from V and 7 from J, leaving 17 bases between them. CDR3 sequence reads: CASSPQTGGLGYTF. As DNA, the CDR3 is TGTGCCAGCAGCCCCCAGACTGGGGGGCTTGGCTACACCTTC. Full variable domain (missing parts from reference TRBV7-9 and TRBJ1-2): DTGVSQNPRHKITKRGQNVTFRCDPISEHNRLYWYRQTLGQGPEFLTYFQNEAQLEKSRLLSDRFSAERPKGSFSTLEIQRTEQGDSAMYLCASSPQTGGLGYTFGSGTRLTVV.

This sequence joins TRBV6-5 and TRBJ1-6; D is undetermined. There are 12 residues in the CDR3. Germline V gene sequence: CDR1 MNHEY, CDR2 SVGAGI. The V gene lost 0 bases and the J gene lost 8 bases, with 2 bases spanning the gap. CDR3: CASSYSHSPLHF. CDR3 DNA: TGTGCCAGCAGTTACTCGCATTCACCCCTCCACTTT.

The V call is TRBV13, the J call TRBJ2-6; either TRBD1 or TRBD2 may supply D (5 bases each). The V and J ends lost 8 bases and 0 bases respectively, with 11 bases between them. CDR3 length equals 15 residues. The germline V gene encodes CDR1 PRHDT and CDR2 FYEKMQ (reference sequence). CDR3 bases: TGTGCCAGCGAGAGGGGCGGCTCTGGGGCCAACGTCCTGACTTTC. It yields the protein CASERGGSGANVLTF. Full variable domain (outside the CDR3, taken from reference TRBV13 and TRBJ2-6): AAGVIQSPRHLIKEKRETATLKCYPIPRHDTVYWYQQGPGQDPQFLISFYEKMQSDKGSIPDRFSAQQFSDYHSELNMSSLELGDSALYFCASERGGSGANVLTFGAGSRLTVL.

The CDR3 loop reads CASSSTLQGKVVGTQYF. As DNA, the CDR3 is TGTGCCAGCAGCTCAACACTACAGGGGAAGGTGGTTGGGACCCAGTACTTC. The V and J genes are TRBV13 and TRBJ2-5, with 7 bases aligning to TRBD1. V was pared by 4 bases and J by 7 bases, with 18 bases of the junction left unmatched. The CDR3 is made up of 17 amino acids. Germline V gene lookup returns CDR1 PRHDT and CDR2 FYEKMQ (reference sequence). The whole variable domain, filled in from reference TRBV13 and TRBJ2-5, reads AAGVIQSPRHLIKEKRETATLKCYPIPRHDTVYWYQQGPGQDPQFLISFYEKMQSDKGSIPDRFSAQQFSDYHSELNMSSLELGDSALYFCASSSTLQGKVVGTQYFGPGTRLLVL.

The gene calls are TRBV4-2 and TRBJ1-2; possible D gene TRBD1, 5 bases. The germline CDR1 and CDR2 sequences are LGHNA and YNFKEQ. The CDR3 spans 15 residues. Trimming stripped 0 bases from V and 8 bases from J, with 16 bases between. The CDR3 nucleotides read TGTGCCAGCAGCCAAGAAAGGGGCGCGCGTGTGGGCTACACCTTC. Amino acids: CASSQERGARVGYTF.

This clone was seen once. Sequence at one end of the junction differs from germline and may be a read error. This chain uses TRBV19 with TRBJ2-7, with no clear D. This CDR3 has 13 residues. In germline, CDR1 is LNHDA, CDR2 SQIVND (reference sequence). DNA of the CDR3: TGTGCCAGTGTCGCCCGAAACTCCCACGAGCAGTACTTC. Translation: CASVARNSHEQYF.

The chain links TRBV5-1 to TRBJ1-2, with D possibly matching TRBD1 (5 bases). The V gene's germline CDR1 is SGHRS and CDR2 YFSETQ. This CDR3 is 14 amino acids long. The V and J ends lost 0 bases and 8 bases respectively, with 14 bases between them. The CDR3 DNA reads as TGCGCCAGCAGCTTGGGGCAGGGCTTCGGAGGCTACACCTTC. It codes for CASSLGQGFGGYTF.

V usage is TRBV4-2 and J usage is TRBJ1-1; D is unresolved. Looked up from germline, CDR1 is LGHNA and CDR2 is YNFKEQ. Trimming took 1 base from V and 10 from J, leaving 16 bases between them. This CDR3 is built from 14 residues. This chain's CDR3 is CASSQVSLGLVAFF. For the CDR3, the DNA is TGTGCCAGCAGCCAAGTCTCTCTCGGGCTAGTAGCTTTCTTT.

V is TRBV7-7 and J is TRBJ2-2; either TRBD1 or TRBD2 may fit D (6 bases each). This CDR3 is built from 14 residues. V lost 1 base, J lost 7 bases, and 10 bases lay in between. The germline V gene encodes CDR1 SSHAT and CDR2 FNYEAQ (reference sequence). Here the CDR3 reads CASSLEGGIGELFF. The CDR3 DNA reads as TGTGCCAGCAGCTTAGAGGGGGGAATCGGGGAGCTGTTTTTT.

The rearrangement links TRBV28 to TRBJ2-1, with 7 bases lining up with TRBD2. CDR1 and CDR2 (germline): MDHEN, SYDVKM. Trimming took 4 bases from V and 7 from J; bases not matched to a gene: 13. The CDR3 contains 16 residues. Written as DNA, the CDR3 is TGTGCCAGCAGTTCTTTTCGCGGGAGAATGGCGAATGAGCAGTTCTTC. Amino acid sequence: CASSSFRGRMANEQFF.

This chain joins TRBV29-1 and TRBJ2-5; D perhaps matches TRBD2 (6 bases). CDR1 and CDR2 (germline): SQVTM, ANQGSEA. This CDR3 has 13 residues. The V end lost 1 base, the J end lost 5 bases, and 11 bases lay between the germline ends. The CDR3 region has the DNA TGCAGCGTTGAAGCGAGTGGGGGGGAGACCCAGTACTTC. This gives the protein CSVEASGGETQYF.

The genes are TRBV6-5 and TRBJ2-1; a weak D match, TRBD1 (6 bases). CDR3 length: 11 amino acids. The V gene lost 6 bases and the J gene lost 9 bases, with 9 bases spanning the gap. The germline CDR1 and CDR2 sequences are MNHEY and SVGAGI. CDR3 sequence (DNA): TGTGCCAGCAGGGGGGCTAGTGAGCAGTTCTTC. It is translated as CASRGASEQFF.

The J gene is TRBJ1-4, the V gene TRBV4-2; 8 nucleotides align to TRBD1. This CDR3 comprises 15 residues. Trimming at V came to 3 bases and at J to 8 bases, leaving 8 bases not matched to a gene. Per the germline V gene, CDR1 is LGHNA and CDR2 is YNFKEQ. The DNA for the CDR3 is TGTGCCAGCAGCCAGCCGGGACAGGCTACCGAAAAACTGTTTTTT. Translating it yields CASSQPGQATEKLFF.

V gene TRBV6-6 combines with J gene TRBJ1-4; D gene uncertain. V was clipped by 6 bases and J by 3 bases, with 5 bases between them. From germline, CDR1 is MNHNY and CDR2 SVGAGI (reference sequence). The CDR3 contains 12 residues. In nucleotides, the CDR3 is TGTGCCAGCAGGCTGGCTAATGAAAAACTGTTTTTT. Translating it yields CASRLANEKLFF.

Turning to this clone: The sample contains more than one DNA sequence encoding this CDR3. Here the CDR3 DNA reads TGTGCCAGCTCACAAGGACAGGGGTACGAGCAGTACTTC. Translated, it gives CASSQGQGYEQYF. The V gene is TRBV18, the J gene TRBJ2-7; 9 bases map to TRBD1. Per germline, CDR1 KGHSH and CDR2 LQKENI. This CDR3 region has 13 residues. J lost 4 bases, V lost 4 bases, and 2 bases had no gene match.

This rearrangement joins TRBV30 to TRBJ2-3; a possible D gene is TRBD2 (5 bases). V lost 1 base and J lost 2, with 7 bases in between. The CDR3 contains 13 residues. The germline V gene encodes CDR1 GTSNPN and CDR2 SVGIG (reference sequence). The DNA for the CDR3 is TGTGCCTGGAGTGCGGGGAACACAGATACGCAGTATTTT. Amino acid sequence: CAWSAGNTDTQYF. The full variable domain, in which reference TRBV30 and TRBJ2-3 provide the parts outside the CDR3, is SQTIHQWPATLVQPVGSPLSLECTVEGTSNPNLYWYRQAAGRGLQLLFYSVGIGQISSEVPQNLSASRPQDRQFILSSKKLLLSDSGFYLCAWSAGNTDTQYFGPGTRLTVL.

This rearrangement joins TRBV7-6 to TRBJ1-1; 8 nucleotides agree with TRBD1. The CDR3 is 14 residues long. Germline CDR1 is SGHVS and CDR2 is FNYEAQ. J gave up 5 bases and V 2 bases, and 4 bases lay outside the gene matches. CDR3 coding DNA: TGTGCCAGCAGCTTAACAGGGGGGAAGACTGAAGCTTTCTTT. It encodes CASSLTGGKTEAFF.